This T cell receptor beta chain is drawn from a study of a mutant IDH1 vaccine in newly diagnosed glioma. In the study overall: The start of vaccination came 4-6 weeks after radiotherapy alone, or with temozolomide cycles.

Repertoires were generated with immunoSEQ multiplex PCR, while TCRdb's copy carries only in-frame clones and drops some. The table lists some 30,000 clones, approximately 87% of them singletons. Time point denoted: week 23, last vaccination. The vaccine gave 300 ug of a 20-mer mutant IDH1 peptide subcutaneously per dose. This clone was seen a few times. What it binds is not known. Per germline, CDR1 DFQATT and CDR2 SNEGSKA (reference sequence). This CDR3 region has 11 residues. Between the trimmed V and J ends, which lost 0 bases and 4 bases, there was a span of 4 bases. This clonotype originated in a man in his forties with glioma. The input for sequencing was PBMCs, taken from a glioma patient whose treatment included an IDH1 peptide vaccine. The V call is TRBV20-1, the J call TRBJ2-7; D ambiguous. The CDR3 reads CSARDLYEQYV. The CDR3 DNA is TGCAGTGCTAGAGATCTTTACGAGCAGTACGTC.